What follows are 20 T cell receptor beta chains derived from one specimen sequenced in a study of T-cell memory formation after mild COVID-19. TCRdb reanalysed the 5' RACE reads using MiXCR and keeps one entry per CDR3 protein. The table lists about 110,000 distinct CDR3 sequences, over 15% of them singletons. Sequencing input: PBMCs or a T cell subset sorted from them (not recorded which). All receptors come from a man aged 18-30 years who had mild COVID-19 (a few samples of this study predate the infection). Cell type and time point are not known.

As concerns this clonotype: One end of the junction fails to match germline, which may point to a read error. CDR3 protein: CASSPSSWGVDTQYF. The CDR3 DNA follows: TGTGCTAGCAGCCCGTCCTCGTGGGGCGTGGATACGCAGTATTTT. This chain connects TRBV7-7 to TRBJ2-3; D possibly corresponds to TRBD1 (5 bases). The CDR3 spans 15 residues. Germline V gives CDR1 SSHAT, CDR2 FNYEAQ (reference sequence).

This clonotype showed up just a few times. The V and J genes are TRBV3-1 and TRBJ2-1; no clear D. The V end lost 1 base, the J end lost 8 bases, and 6 bases lay between the germline ends. CDR3 size: 12 residues. CDR1 and CDR2 from the germline V gene are LGHDT and YNNKEL (reference sequence). The CDR3: CASSQGVDEQFF. In DNA, the CDR3 is TGTGCCAGCAGCCAAGGGGTTGATGAGCAGTTCTTC.

This clonotype was seen a handful of times. The chain uses TRBV6-5 and TRBJ2-3; D remains unclear. V was trimmed by 7 bases and J by 0 bases, leaving 5 bases between them. In germline, CDR1 is MNHEY, CDR2 SVGAGI. This CDR3 is built from 12 residues. The CDR3 reads CASKDSTDTQYF. CDR3 sequence (DNA): TGTGCCAGCAAGGATAGCACAGATACGCAGTATTTT.

The table lists this clonotype with many counts. The chain has TRBV12-3 or TRBV12-4 and TRBJ2-6; D unresolved. This CDR3 is 14 amino acids long. V dropped 3 bases and J dropped 2 bases, with 5 bases sitting between them. The CDR3 DNA sequence: TGTGCCAGCAGTTTCAAGACTGGGGCCAACGTCCTGACTTTC. Translated, it gives CASSFKTGANVLTF.

This clonotype was seen once. This chain connects TRBV7-2 to TRBJ2-7; 10 nucleotides line up with TRBD2. V dropped 5 bases and J dropped 2; count of bases not matched to a gene: 3. Germline-derived CDR1 and CDR2 are SGHTA and FQGNSA. The CDR3 has 14 amino acids. The CDR3 spells CASSMSGGAYEQYV. CDR3 coding DNA: TGTGCCAGCAGCATGAGCGGGGGGGCCTACGAGCAGTACGTC.

The gene calls are TRBV12-3 or TRBV12-4 and TRBJ1-1; 7 bases line up with TRBD1. After removal of 6 bases from V and 11 bases from J, the junction contained 9 bases not matched to a gene. The CDR3 is made up of 12 amino acids. CDR3 nucleotides: TGTGCCAGCAGACCCGGACAGGACCGGGCTTTCTTT. Protein sequence: CASRPGQDRAFF.

This clonotype was detected once. The rearrangement links TRBV10-3 to TRBJ1-5; 8 nucleotides line up with TRBD1. The length of the CDR3 is 15 residues. Germline V gives CDR1 ENHRY, CDR2 SYGVKD. The V gene end was trimmed by 4 bases and the J gene end by 2 bases; junction bases not matched to a gene: 4. Here the CDR3 reads CAISGGQGGNQPQHF. The CDR3 region has the DNA TGTGCCATCAGTGGAGGACAGGGAGGCAATCAGCCCCAGCATTTT.

This clonotype showed up just a few times. The V gene is TRBV5-1, the J gene TRBJ2-5; 10 bases map to TRBD1. Unmatched junction bases numbered 7, after V lost 1 base and J lost 4 bases. The CDR3 is made up of 16 amino acids. Per germline, CDR1 SGHRS and CDR2 YFSETQ. The CDR3 region is CASSLLGTGDGETQYF. CDR3 DNA: TGCGCCAGCAGCTTGTTGGGGACAGGGGACGGAGAGACCCAGTACTTC.

The chain has TRBV25-1 and TRBJ1-1; a possible D gene is TRBD1 (5 bases). V was pared by 4 bases and J by 0 bases, with 6 bases between. CDR1 and CDR2 (germline): MGHDK, SYGVNS. This CDR3 is built from 13 residues. This chain's CDR3 is CASSAGLNTEAFF. The DNA of the CDR3 is TGTGCCAGCAGTGCGGGGCTGAACACTGAAGCTTTCTTT.

The chain combines TRBV12-3 or TRBV12-4 with TRBJ2-7; a possible D gene is TRBD1 (6 bases). The CDR3 length is 13 residues. V lost 1 base, J lost 7 bases, and 11 bases lay in between. The CDR3, as DNA: TGTGCCAGCAGTTTAGGCAGACAGGCGGAGCAGTACTTC. This codes for CASSLGRQAEQYF.

The chain couples TRBV10-2 to TRBJ1-5; a possible D gene is TRBD1 (5 bases). V was cut by 0 bases and J by 4 bases, with 16 bases left in between. The germline V gene encodes CDR1 WSHSY and CDR2 SAAADI. The CDR3 has 17 residues. The chain's CDR3 is CASSESGRTGGNQPQHF. CDR3 in DNA: TGCGCCAGCAGTGAGTCGGGCCGCACCGGGGGAAATCAGCCCCAGCATTTT.

This clonotype was found a few times. The V gene is TRBV3-1, the J gene TRBJ2-7; D gene uncertain. CDR3 length: 14 amino acids. Germline V CDR1 and CDR2: LGHDT, YNNKEL (reference sequence). V lost 1 base and J 0 bases, leaving 7 bases between the germline ends. The CDR3 loop reads CASSQVPASYEQYF. DNA of the CDR3: TGTGCCAGCAGCCAAGTTCCGGCCTCCTACGAGCAGTACTTC.

The chain has TRBV3-1 and TRBJ2-5, with 8 bases fitting TRBD1. The CDR3 contains 14 residues. Germline V gives CDR1 LGHDT, CDR2 YNNKEL (reference sequence). The V segment lost 3 bases and the J segment 2 bases; nucleotides outside the gene matches: 2. In DNA form, the CDR3 reads TGTGCCAGCAGCCAGAACAGGGGGCAAGAGACCCAGTACTTC. Its protein is CASSQNRGQETQYF.

The chain employs TRBV9 and TRBJ2-2; D gene uncertain. Germline values: CDR1 SGDLS, CDR2 YYNGEE. The CDR3 length is 12 residues. Trimming left V 2 bases short and J 8 bases short, with 7 bases between. As DNA, the CDR3 is TGTGCCAGCAGCGTGTCGAGGGGGGAGCTGTTTTTT. Its translation: CASSVSRGELFF.

V is TRBV14 and J is TRBJ2-1, with D perhaps TRBD2 (7 bases). The CDR3 is 15 residues long. V lost 1 base to trimming and J lost 4 bases, with 11 bases between them. Germline CDR1 reads SGHDN; CDR2 reads FVKESK. In DNA, the CDR3 is TGTGCCAGCAGCCAAGCGGGGGGCGGTTACAATGAGCAGTTCTTC. It encodes CASSQAGGGYNEQFF.

This clonotype has only a few counts. The rearrangement joins TRBV10-3 to TRBJ2-2; D perhaps matches TRBD1 (5 bases). Trimming cost V 7 bases and J 1 base, with 10 bases left between them. CDR3 length: 14 residues. Germline V lookup: CDR1 ENHRY, CDR2 SYGVKD. This CDR3 is CAIKVTGNTGELFF. In nucleotides, the CDR3 is TGTGCCATCAAGGTTACAGGGAACACCGGGGAGCTGTTTTTT.

The rearrangement uses TRBV24-1 and TRBJ2-1; 8 bases fit TRBD2. This CDR3 region has 14 residues. Losses at the gene ends were 4 bases for V and 6 bases for J; bases not matched to a gene: 4. CDR1 and CDR2 (germline): KGHDR, SFDVKD. CDR3 loop: CATSDPRGGNEQFF. The CDR3 bases are TGTGCCACCAGTGACCCACGGGGGGGCAATGAGCAGTTCTTC.

This clonotype was recorded a few times. The chain joins TRBV20-1 to TRBJ2-7; D not certain. There are 12 residues in the CDR3. Germline lookup yields CDR1 DFQATT and CDR2 SNEGSKA (reference sequence). The germline V and J ends were trimmed by 3 bases and 6 bases, with 12 bases remaining between them. In DNA form, the CDR3 reads TGCAGTGCTAGCTGGCAAACCGGCGAGCAGTACTTC. This gives the protein CSASWQTGEQYF.

The CDR3 DNA reads as TGCGCCAGCAGCCGGAATCTACAGGGGGCAGGGGAAAAACTGTTTTTT. Amino acid sequence: CASSRNLQGAGEKLFF. The genes are TRBV4-3 and TRBJ1-4; 9 bases agree with TRBD1. The CDR3 length is 16 residues. Per the germline V gene, CDR1 is LGHNA and CDR2 is YSLEER. Trimming at V came to 4 bases and at J to 8 bases, leaving 11 bases not matched to a gene.

In this sample, this clonotype turned up a few times. The gene calls are TRBV19 and TRBJ2-2; either TRBD1 or TRBD2 may supply D (5 bases each). The CDR3 is 14 residues long. CDR1 and CDR2 from the germline V gene are LNHDA and SQIVND (reference sequence). V shed 10 bases and J shed 0 bases, with 12 bases lying between them. CDR3 loop: CATSGTANTGELFF. For the CDR3, the DNA is TGTGCCACCTCGGGGACCGCGAACACCGGGGAGCTGTTTTTT.